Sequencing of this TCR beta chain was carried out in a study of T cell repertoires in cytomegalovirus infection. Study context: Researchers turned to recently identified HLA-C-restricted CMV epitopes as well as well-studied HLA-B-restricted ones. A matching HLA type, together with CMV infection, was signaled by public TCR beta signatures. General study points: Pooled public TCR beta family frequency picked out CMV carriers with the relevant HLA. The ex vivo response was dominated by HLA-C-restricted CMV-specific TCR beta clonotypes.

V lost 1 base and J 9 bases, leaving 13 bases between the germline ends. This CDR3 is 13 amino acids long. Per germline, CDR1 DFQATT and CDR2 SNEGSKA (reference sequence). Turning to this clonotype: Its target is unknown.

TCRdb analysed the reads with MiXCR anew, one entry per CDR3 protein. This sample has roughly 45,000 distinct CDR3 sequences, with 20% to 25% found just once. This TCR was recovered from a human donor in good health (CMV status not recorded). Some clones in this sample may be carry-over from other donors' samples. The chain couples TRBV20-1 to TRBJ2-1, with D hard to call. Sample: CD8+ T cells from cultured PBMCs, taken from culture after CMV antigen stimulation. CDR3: CSARGSLETEQFF. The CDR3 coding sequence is TGCAGTGCTAGAGGAAGCCTAGAAACTGAGCAGTTCTTC.